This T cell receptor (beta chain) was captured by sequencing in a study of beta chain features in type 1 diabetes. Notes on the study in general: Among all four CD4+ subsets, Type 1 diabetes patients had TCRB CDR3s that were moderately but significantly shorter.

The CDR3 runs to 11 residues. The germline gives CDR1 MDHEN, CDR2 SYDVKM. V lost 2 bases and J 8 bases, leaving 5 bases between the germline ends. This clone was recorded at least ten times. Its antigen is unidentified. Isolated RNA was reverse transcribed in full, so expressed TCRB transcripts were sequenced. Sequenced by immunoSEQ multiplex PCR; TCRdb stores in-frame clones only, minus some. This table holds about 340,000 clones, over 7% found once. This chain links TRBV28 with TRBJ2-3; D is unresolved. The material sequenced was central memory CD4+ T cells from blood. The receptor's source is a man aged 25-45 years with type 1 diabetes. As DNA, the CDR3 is TGTGCCAGCAGTTTAAAGGGTACGCAGTATTTT. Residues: CASSLKGTQYF.